This T cell receptor beta chain came from a study of blood T cell repertoires in COVID-19. Whole-study context: T cells, B-cell-depleted T cells, or PBMCs provided the cDNA or gDNA that served as material.

Generated by immunoSEQ multiplex PCR, the TCRdb table keeps only in-frame clones and is missing some. In the table there are 70,000 or so clones, 85% to 90% of which are singletons. The germline V and J ends were trimmed by 3 bases and 2 bases, with 8 bases remaining between them. The CDR3 contains 13 residues. Germline CDR1 MDHEN, CDR2 SYDVKM. The chain uses TRBV28 and TRBJ2-7, with D possibly matching TRBD1 (6 bases). This receptor was identified in a woman of 80 years or more with active COVID-19. Sample: peripheral blood. CDR3 sequence: CASSLGAPYEQYF. CDR3 nucleotide sequence: TGTGCCAGCAGTTTGGGGGCCCCCTACGAGCAGTACTTC.